The text below deals with one T cell receptor (beta chain). These data come from a study of somatic mutations in cytotoxic T cells in rheumatoid arthritis. Germline values: CDR1 SQVTM, CDR2 ANQGSEA. The V gene end was trimmed by 8 bases and the J gene end by 3 bases; junction bases not matched to a gene: 5. The CDR3 consists of 13 residues. Method: immunoSEQ multiplex PCR; TCRdb's copy keeps in-frame clones and lacks some. The sample has under 20,000 clones; around three quarters are singletons. Source material: CD8+ T cells sorted from blood. The receptor was isolated from an adult with rheumatoid arthritis. The chain employs TRBV29-1 and TRBJ2-2; 8 bases are a match to TRBD1. Here the CDR3 reads CSTTGADTGELFF. CDR3 sequence (DNA): TGCAGCACGACAGGGGCCGACACCGGGGAGCTGTTTTTT.